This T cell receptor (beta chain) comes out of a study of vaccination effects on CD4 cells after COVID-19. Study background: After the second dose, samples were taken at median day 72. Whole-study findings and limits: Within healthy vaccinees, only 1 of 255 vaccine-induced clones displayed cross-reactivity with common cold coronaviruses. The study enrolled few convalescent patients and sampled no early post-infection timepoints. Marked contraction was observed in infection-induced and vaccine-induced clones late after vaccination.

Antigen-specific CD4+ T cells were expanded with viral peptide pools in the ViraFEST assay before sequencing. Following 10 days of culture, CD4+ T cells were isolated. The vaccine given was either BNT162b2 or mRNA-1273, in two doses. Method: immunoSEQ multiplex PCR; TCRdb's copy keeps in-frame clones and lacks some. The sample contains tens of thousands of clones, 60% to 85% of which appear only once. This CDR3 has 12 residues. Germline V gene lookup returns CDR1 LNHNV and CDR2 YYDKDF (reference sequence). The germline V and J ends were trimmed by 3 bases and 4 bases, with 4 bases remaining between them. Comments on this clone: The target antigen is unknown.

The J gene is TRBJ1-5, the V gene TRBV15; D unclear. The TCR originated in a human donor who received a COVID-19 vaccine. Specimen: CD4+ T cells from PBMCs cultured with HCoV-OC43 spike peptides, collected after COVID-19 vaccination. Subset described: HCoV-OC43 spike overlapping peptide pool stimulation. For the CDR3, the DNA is TGTGCCACCAGCAGGCCGAATCAGCCCCAGCATTTT. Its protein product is CATSRPNQPQHF.